This passage covers 20 T cell receptor beta chains from one sample sequenced in a study of cytomegalovirus exposure and HLA in healthy donors. Only in-frame clones appear in the TCRdb table, and some are missing; sequencing was by immunoSEQ multiplex PCR. In the table there are roughly 310,000 clones, 70% to 90% of which are singletons. The sample was PBMCs. These receptors all come from a man aged 30-40 years in good health and CMV-seronegative.

The genes are TRBV7-8 and TRBJ2-2; D is undetermined. The length of the CDR3 is 14 residues. Germline V gene data show CDR1 as SGHVS and CDR2 as FQNEAQ. V lost 0 bases, J lost 6 bases, and 8 bases lay in between. The DNA for the CDR3 is TGTGCCAGCAGCTTAGCCCCCCTTTCCGGGGAGCTGTTTTTT. Its protein product is CASSLAPLSGELFF.

This clone has only one observation. The chain joins TRBV25-1 to TRBJ2-1, with D perhaps TRBD1 (6 bases). CDR1 and CDR2 from the germline V gene are MGHDK and SYGVNS. CDR3 length: 13 residues. Trimming removed 0 bases at V and 7 bases at J, with 7 bases between. The CDR3 nucleotides read TGTGCCAGCAGTGAATACAGGGGAAATGAGCAGTTCTTC. This encodes CASSEYRGNEQFF.

The chain recombines TRBV2 with TRBJ2-5; D may be TRBD1 (5 bases). The V end was cut by 3 bases, the J end by 4 bases, with 15 bases between. The CDR3 contains 15 residues. From germline, CDR1 is SNHLY and CDR2 FYNNEI. The CDR3 region has the DNA TGTGCCAGCAGTGATGGCCAGGGTCCCTTAGAGACCCAGTACTTC. Amino acid sequence: CASSDGQGPLETQYF.

This chain joins TRBV27 and TRBJ1-2; weak D call: TRBD1 (5 bases). This CDR3 contains 15 residues. Between the trimmed V and J ends, which lost 4 bases and 0 bases, there was a span of 12 bases. The germline CDR1 and CDR2 sequences are MNHEY and SMNVEV (reference sequence). CDR3 nucleotides: TGTGCCAGCAGTTCCGGAGACAGTGCTAACTATGGCTACACCTTC. Its protein product is CASSSGDSANYGYTF.

This rearrangement joins TRBV5-6 to TRBJ2-3; D is ambiguous. Germline V gene data show CDR1 as SGHDT and CDR2 as YYEEEE. The CDR3 is 13 residues long. V was clipped by 4 bases and J by 2 bases, with 8 bases between them. The CDR3, as DNA: TGTGCCAGCAGCCAGTACCCCACAGATACGCAGTATTTT. Protein: CASSQYPTDTQYF.

The chain recombines TRBV6-5 with TRBJ1-5; D possibly corresponds to TRBD1 (6 bases). CDR3 size: 15 residues. Germline lookup yields CDR1 MNHEY and CDR2 SVGAGI. Trimming stripped 2 bases from V and 5 bases from J, with 13 bases between. In nucleotides, the CDR3 is TGTGCCAGCAGTTACACGGGGGGCCCTGATCAGCCCCAGCATTTT. This gives the protein CASSYTGGPDQPQHF.

This chain uses TRBV7-9 with TRBJ1-1; perhaps TRBD1 as D (6 bases). The germline gives CDR1 SEHNR, CDR2 FQNEAQ (reference sequence). V shed 2 bases and J shed 1 base, with 8 bases lying between them. The CDR3 is made up of 14 amino acids. This CDR3 reads CASSLWGRNTEAFF. The CDR3 DNA reads TGTGCCAGCAGCTTATGGGGGCGGAACACTGAAGCTTTCTTT.

The chain employs TRBV19 and TRBJ2-3; a possible D gene is TRBD2 (6 bases). The CDR3 totals 16 residues. With 3 bases removed from V and 2 bases from J, the gap between germline ends came to 15 bases. Germline assignment: CDR1 LNHDA and CDR2 SQIVND (reference sequence). The CDR3 is CASSIGGPTNTDTQYF. The CDR3 DNA follows: TGTGCCAGTAGTATCGGGGGACCTACAAACACAGATACGCAGTATTTT.

The rearrangement uses TRBV7-9 and TRBJ1-4; TRBD1 matches at 7 bases. The germline V gene has CDR1 SEHNR and CDR2 FQNEAQ (reference sequence). This CDR3 is built from 14 residues. Unmatched junction bases numbered 3, after V lost 5 bases and J lost 3 bases. The CDR3 reads CASSRGQSNEKLFF. CDR3 DNA: TGTGCCAGCAGCCGGGGACAGTCTAATGAAAAACTGTTTTTT.

As concerns this clone: The same CDR3 is also encoded by other DNA sequences in this sample. The chain has TRBV5-1 and TRBJ2-7, with D tentatively TRBD1 (6 bases). The CDR3 is 13 residues long. The V end was cut by 4 bases, the J end by 1 base, with 9 bases between. Per germline, CDR1 SGHRS and CDR2 YFSETQ. The CDR3 region is CASSRDRSYEQYF. CDR3 DNA sequence: TGCGCCAGCAGCCGCGACAGGTCCTACGAGCAGTACTTC.

This clone was counted only a few times. This chain connects TRBV5-5 to TRBJ1-2; perhaps TRBD1 as D (6 bases). Trimming left V 5 bases short and J 7 bases short, with 21 bases between. The germline gives CDR1 SGHKS, CDR2 YYEKEE (reference sequence). The CDR3 totals 15 residues. The CDR3 sequence is CASRTGQTAWGGYTF. The CDR3 nucleotides are TGTGCCAGCAGAACCGGACAGACCGCATGGGGTGGCTACACCTTC.

This clone was recorded once. The chain employs TRBV2 and TRBJ2-1, with TRBD2 matching over 10 bases. Germline-derived CDR1 and CDR2 are SNHLY and FYNNEI. V shed 3 bases, J shed 10 bases, and the junction held 9 bases outside the gene matches. This CDR3 contains 15 residues. Written as DNA, the CDR3 is TGTGCCAGCAGTGATCCTAGCGGGGGCCTGGAGGAGCAGTTCTTC. This codes for CASSDPSGGLEEQFF.

V usage is TRBV11-2 and J usage is TRBJ2-7; tentatively, D is TRBD2 (7 bases). Germline V lookup: CDR1 SGHAT, CDR2 FQNNGV. This CDR3 has 17 amino acids. V was trimmed by 1 base and J by 3 bases, leaving 19 bases between them. The CDR3 protein is CASSLAGLRGPNYEQYF. DNA of the CDR3: TGTGCCAGCAGCTTAGCGGGGTTGCGGGGGCCTAACTACGAGCAGTACTTC.

The J gene is TRBJ2-4, the V gene TRBV29-1, with TRBD1 matching over 10 bases. Germline V gene data show CDR1 as SQVTM and CDR2 as ANQGSEA. Trimming removed 4 bases from V and 0 bases from J; junction bases left unmatched: 12. The CDR3 length is 18 residues. The CDR3 nucleotides are TGCAGCGTTGGGGAATCACAGGGACAGGGGTTAGCCAAAAACATTCAGTACTTC. It specifies CSVGESQGQGLAKNIQYF.

The J gene is TRBJ1-2, the V gene TRBV5-1, with D perhaps TRBD1 (5 bases). Trimming took off 0 bases at V and 0 bases at J, with 9 bases between the two ends. The CDR3 loop spans 15 amino acids. Germline CDR1 SGHRS, CDR2 YFSETQ. CDR3 bases: TGCGCCAGCAGCTTGGCCAAGGGGCCTAACTATGGCTACACCTTC. Residues: CASSLAKGPNYGYTF.

J is TRBJ2-3 and V is TRBV5-6; TRBD1 is a possible D gene (6 bases). Looked up from germline, CDR1 is SGHDT and CDR2 is YYEEEE. This CDR3 spans 14 amino acids. V was clipped by 4 bases and J by 6 bases, with 15 bases between them. CDR3 sequence: CASSLSPGVDTQYF. In DNA form, the CDR3 reads TGTGCCAGCAGCCTGTCTCCAGGGGTGGATACGCAGTATTTT.

In the case of this clone: Other DNA sequences in this specimen translate into the identical CDR3. The chain joins TRBV9 to TRBJ2-7, with 8 nucleotides matching TRBD1. Germline CDR1 and CDR2: SGDLS and YYNGEE. This CDR3 spans 14 amino acids. Losses at the gene ends were 3 bases for V and 0 bases for J; bases not matched to a gene: 2. The CDR3 DNA reads as TGTGCCAGCAGCGAAGGACAGGGCTCCTACGAGCAGTACTTC. Residues: CASSEGQGSYEQYF.

V is TRBV7-9 and J is TRBJ2-2; 7 bases align to TRBD1. Trimming cost V 5 bases and J 2 bases; bases outside gene matches: 5. The CDR3 sequence is 15 residues long. CDR1 and CDR2 (germline): SEHNR, FQNEAQ (reference sequence). CDR3 residues: CASSGGQPNTGELFF. The DNA of the CDR3 is TGTGCCAGCAGCGGGGGACAGCCAAACACCGGGGAGCTGTTTTTT.

V is TRBV2 and J is TRBJ2-1; 8 nucleotides agree with TRBD2. Losses at the gene ends were 5 bases for V and 5 bases for J; bases not matched to a gene: 11. Germline CDR1 SNHLY, CDR2 FYNNEI. This CDR3 is built from 16 residues. The CDR3: CASSSGGLDQNNEQFF. The DNA for the CDR3 is TGTGCCAGCAGTAGCGGGGGCCTTGATCAGAACAATGAGCAGTTCTTC.

This clone was seen only once. V and J are TRBV29-1 and TRBJ1-1; D is unresolved. V was clipped by 4 bases and J by 10 bases, with 10 bases between them. Germline CDR1 and CDR2: SQVTM and ANQGSEA. This CDR3 spans 10 amino acids. CDR3 amino acids: CSVVPGVAFF. The DNA of the CDR3 is TGCAGCGTTGTCCCGGGAGTAGCTTTCTTT.